Listed below are T cell receptor beta chains from one sample, sequenced in a study of cytomegalovirus exposure and HLA in healthy donors. The assay was immunoSEQ multiplex PCR, and TCRdb's table has in-frame clones only and misses some. Counted here are a few hundred thousand clones, around 80% occurring once; the ten biggest clones make up over 12%. Sequenced: PBMCs. The receptor source for this set is a woman younger than 45 in good health and CMV-seropositive. Both conserved end residues are part of each CDR3. D genes are given only for firm matches.

>TRBD2|TRBV5-1|TRBJ2-1
TGCGCCAGCAGCTTTTCACTAGCGGGAGGGAATGAGCAGTTCTTC
CASSFSLAGGNEQFF
>-|TRBV9|TRBJ2-6
TGTGCCAGCAGCGTGACCGGGGCCAACGTCCTGACTTTC
CASSVTGANVLTF
>TRBD1|TRBV5-1|TRBJ1-2
TGCGCCAGCAGCTTGCAAACAGGGGGCGAGGGCTACACCTTC
CASSLQTGGEGYTF
>-|TRBV9|TRBJ1-5
TGTGCCAGCAGCGTAGGGCATCTCGGCCAGCCCCAGCATTTT
CASSVGHLGQPQHF
>TRBD1|TRBV7-9|TRBJ1-2
TGTGCCAGCAGCTTAGGACACGGGACAGGGTCCGGTGGCTACACCTTC
CASSLGHGTGSGGYTF
>-|TRBV15|TRBJ1-5
TGTGCCACCAGCAGAGAAGAGATCAATCAGCCCCAGCATTTT
CATSREEINQPQHF
>-|TRBV7-9|TRBJ2-7
TGTGCCAGCAGCCGAACAGGAACCTACGAGCAGTACTTC
CASSRTGTYEQYF
>TRBD2|TRBV11-2|TRBJ2-1
TGTGCCAGCATTTCTCTAGCGGGGTCTCCCAATGAGCAGTTCTTC
CASISLAGSPNEQFF
>TRBD2|TRBV9|TRBJ2-2
TGTGCCAGCAGCGTAGGGGGGCTAGCGGGGCCCACCGGGGAGCTGTTTTTT
CASSVGGLAGPTGELFF
>-|TRBV25-1|TRBJ1-1
TGTGCCAGCAGTGTTGAGAACACTGAAGCTTTCTTT
CASSVENTEAFF
>-|TRBV18|TRBJ2-1
TGTGCCAGCTCACGCTCCACATCCAACTCCTACAATGAGCAGTTCTTC
CASSRSTSNSYNEQFF
>-|TRBV27|TRBJ1-5
TGTGCCAGCAGTTCGGCAGGCTATAGCAATCAGCCCCAGCATTTT
CASSSAGYSNQPQHF